These 26 T cell receptor beta chains were sequenced from one sample in a study of memory B cells and T cells in multiple sclerosis. Their antigens remain unidentified. Sequencing used immunoSEQ multiplex PCR; TCRdb keeps in-frame clones, though not all of them. There are 35,000 to 55,000 clones in the sample; about 80% occur only once, and roughly 1.1% lies in the top ten. CFSE-dim autoproliferating and CFSE-high non-proliferating T cells from unstimulated culture were sequenced separately. Fewer than 55 million CFSE-labeled PBMCs were cultured less than 8 days unstimulated, then replicate wells were pooled. The sequencing sample was made of PBMCs from blood kept in culture. These receptors came from a human donor with multiple sclerosis.

The gene calls are TRBV7-2 and TRBJ1-2; D is undetermined. Trimming took off 6 bases at V and 10 bases at J, with 21 bases between the two ends. CDR1 and CDR2 (germline): SGHTA, FQGNSA. The CDR3 covers 14 residues. The DNA of the CDR3 is TGTGCCAGCAGTCCCCAAAGCCTAGGAACCGACTACACCTTC. As protein: CASSPQSLGTDYTF.

This sequence joins TRBV11-2 and TRBJ1-6; 7 nucleotides align to TRBD1. Unmatched junction bases numbered 5, after V lost 5 bases and J lost 7 bases. This CDR3 has 14 amino acids. Looked up from germline, CDR1 is SGHAT and CDR2 is FQNNGV. CDR3 loop: CASSLSGGNSPLHF. Here the CDR3 DNA reads TGTGCCAGCAGCCTTTCAGGGGGGAATTCACCCCTCCACTTT. The full variable domain, in which reference TRBV11-2 and TRBJ1-6 provide the parts outside the CDR3, is EAGVAQSPRYKIIEKRQSVAFWCNPISGHATLYWYQQILGQGPKLLIQFQNNGVVDDSQLPKDRFSAERLKGVDSTLKIQPAKLEDSAVYLCASSLSGGNSPLHFGNGTRLTVT.

CDR3 region: CASTGPTYSGANVLTF. CDR3 in DNA: TGTGCCAGTACCGGCCCCACATACTCTGGGGCCAACGTCCTGACTTTC. The J gene is TRBJ2-6, the V gene TRBV19, with no clear D. The V gene lost 7 bases and the J gene lost 0 bases, with 13 bases spanning the gap. There are 16 residues in the CDR3. CDR1 is LNHDA, CDR2 SQIVND, per germline (reference sequence).

The chain carries TRBV13 and TRBJ1-5; D is uncertain. Germline values: CDR1 PRHDT, CDR2 FYEKMQ (reference sequence). V was shortened by 2 bases and J by 1 base, with 9 bases between the two germline ends. The CDR3 extends over 15 amino acids. The DNA for the CDR3 is TGTGCCAGCAGCTTACGAGGCGAAAGCAATCAGCCCCAGCATTTT. Amino acid sequence: CASSLRGESNQPQHF.

Here the CDR3 reads CASSLEDSPPNQPQHF. The CDR3 DNA sequence: TGTGCCAGCAGCTTGGAGGACAGTCCGCCCAATCAGCCCCAGCATTTT. V gene TRBV5-5 combines with J gene TRBJ1-5; D is possibly TRBD1 (6 bases). Germline V gene sequence: CDR1 SGHKS, CDR2 YYEKEE (reference sequence). The germline V and J ends were trimmed by 0 bases and 3 bases, with 13 bases remaining between them. This CDR3 is 16 amino acids long.

V is TRBV7-3 and J is TRBJ2-7; D possibly uses TRBD1 or TRBD2 (5 bases each). Trimming removed 2 bases from V and 5 bases from J, with 10 bases in between. Germline V gene sequence: CDR1 SGHTA, CDR2 FQGTGA. The CDR3 is 13 residues long. This CDR3 is CASSLGQGHEQYF. As DNA, the CDR3 is TGTGCCAGCAGCTTAGGGCAGGGACACGAGCAGTACTTC.

The J gene is TRBJ1-2, the V gene TRBV7-8, with 7 bases lining up with TRBD1. This CDR3 is built from 16 residues. Germline CDR1 SGHVS, CDR2 FQNEAQ. J gave up 4 bases and V 2 bases, and 10 bases lay outside the gene matches. The CDR3, as DNA: TGTGCCAGCAGCTTAAGCCCTGACAGGGACGCCTATGGCTACACCTTC. As protein: CASSLSPDRDAYGYTF.

V gene TRBV19 combines with J gene TRBJ2-1; the match to TRBD1 covers 9 bases. The CDR3 is 15 amino acids. Germline trimming cut 10 bases from V and 0 bases from J; bases unmatched to any gene: 7. Per the germline V gene, CDR1 is LNHDA and CDR2 is SQIVND (reference sequence). The CDR3 spells CATKDRGGSYNEQFF. The CDR3 nucleotides read TGTGCCACTAAGGACAGGGGAGGCTCCTACAATGAGCAGTTCTTC.

This chain's CDR3 is CASSPDGRGYTF. DNA for the CDR3: TGTGCCAGCAGCCCGGACGGGAGAGGCTACACCTTC. The chain has TRBV7-9 and TRBJ1-2; no reliable D call. This CDR3 region has 12 residues. The V end lost 5 bases, the J end lost 8 bases, and 12 bases lay between the germline ends. Germline CDR1 is SEHNR and CDR2 is FQNEAQ (reference sequence).

In its sample, this clone was seen a few times. The chain has TRBV5-1 and TRBJ2-1, with 14 bases matching TRBD2. Looked up from germline, CDR1 is SGHRS and CDR2 is YFSETQ. The CDR3 length is 19 residues. With V trimmed by 4 bases and J by 10 bases, 19 bases remained unmatched. The CDR3 DNA reads as TGCGCCAGCAGCCCAGAGGGACTAGCGGGGGCGCCGGCTCTTCGGGAGCAGTTCTTC. This codes for CASSPEGLAGAPALREQFF. Variable domain in full (rest from reference TRBV5-1 and TRBJ2-1): KAGVTQTPRYLIKTRGQQVTLSCSPISGHRSVSWYQQTPGQGLQFLFEYFSETQRNKGNFPGRFSGRQFSNSRSEMNVSTLELGDSALYLCASSPEGLAGAPALREQFFGPGTRLTVL.

The J gene is TRBJ2-7, the V gene TRBV5-1; D is tentatively TRBD1 or TRBD2 (5 bases each). The CDR3 loop spans 15 amino acids. Trimming removed 3 bases at V and 6 bases at J, with 19 bases between. Germline CDR1 and CDR2: SGHRS and YFSETQ. CDR3 in amino acids: CASSWALGDSGEQYF. The CDR3, as DNA: TGCGCCAGCAGCTGGGCGCTGGGAGACAGCGGCGAGCAGTACTTC.

The chain employs TRBV20-1 and TRBJ2-2; D not resolved. The CDR3 has 11 amino acids. V lost 2 bases and J 7 bases, leaving 5 bases between the germline ends. From germline, CDR1 is DFQATT and CDR2 SNEGSKA (reference sequence). The CDR3 is CSARKGGELFF. Written as DNA, the CDR3 is TGCAGTGCTAGAAAGGGCGGGGAGCTGTTTTTT.

The chain employs TRBV7-6 and TRBJ2-5, with TRBD2 as a possible D gene (5 bases). The germline V gene encodes CDR1 SGHVS and CDR2 FNYEAQ. The CDR3 consists of 14 residues. The V and J ends lost 1 base and 5 bases respectively, with 11 bases between them. Here the CDR3 reads CASSLVRGRETQYF. In DNA, the CDR3 is TGTGCCAGCAGCTTAGTACGAGGGCGGGAGACCCAGTACTTC.

The chain combines TRBV10-1 with TRBJ2-7, with no clear D. V was cut by 4 bases and J by 7 bases, with 11 bases left in between. Germline lookup yields CDR1 WNHNN and CDR2 SYGVQD (reference sequence). The CDR3 is made up of 12 amino acids. The CDR3 DNA is TGCGCCAGCAGTGGGTACATGGGGGAGCAGTACTTC. Translating it yields CASSGYMGEQYF.

This chain connects TRBV7-2 to TRBJ1-4; 7 bases agree with TRBD1. From germline, CDR1 is SGHTA and CDR2 FQGNSA. The CDR3 is made up of 16 amino acids. The V gene end was trimmed by 7 bases and the J gene end by 5 bases; junction bases not matched to a gene: 13. CDR3 residues: CASTHPVGTENEKLFF. In DNA, the CDR3 is TGTGCCAGCACCCATCCGGTTGGGACAGAGAATGAAAAACTGTTTTTT.

The chain links TRBV20-1 to TRBJ1-1, with a weak D call TRBD1 (5 bases). Looked up from germline, CDR1 is DFQATT and CDR2 is SNEGSKA (reference sequence). CDR3 length: 11 residues. CDR3 amino acids: CGLTVNTEAFF. The DNA of the CDR3 is TGCGGTTTGACAGTGAACACTGAAGCTTTCTTT.

By share, this clone ranks as medium-sized. This chain connects TRBV4-1 to TRBJ2-4, with TRBD2 identical over 8 bases. Germline lookup yields CDR1 MGHRA and CDR2 YSYEKL. This CDR3 spans 15 amino acids. The J segment lost 8 bases and the V segment lost 4 bases, leaving 10 bases of the junction unmatched. CDR3 sequence (DNA): TGCGCCAGCAGCCGATCGGGGGGGCCCTCAGACATTCAGTACTTC. It translates to CASSRSGGPSDIQYF.

The V gene is TRBV10-3, the J gene TRBJ2-5, with TRBD2 matching 9 bases. This CDR3 is built from 14 residues. The trim removed 6 bases at V and 5 bases at J, leaving 7 bases unmatched. CDR1 and CDR2 from the germline V gene are ENHRY and SYGVKD. CDR3 sequence reads: CAIREAGGGETQYF. In nucleotides, the CDR3 is TGTGCCATCAGGGAAGCGGGGGGCGGTGAGACCCAGTACTTC.

This clone was seen more than once but under ten times. This chain connects TRBV7-6 to TRBJ1-1; D ambiguous. The ends were cut back, 4 bases at V and 2 bases at J, with 8 bases in the middle. Per germline, CDR1 SGHVS and CDR2 FNYEAQ. This CDR3 contains 13 residues. The DNA of the CDR3 is TGTGCCAGCAGCTATCAGATTAACACTGAAGCTTTCTTT. Its translation is CASSYQINTEAFF.

The gene calls are TRBV4-1 and TRBJ2-1, with D perhaps TRBD2 (6 bases). The V end was cut by 3 bases, the J end by 10 bases, with 25 bases between. The CDR3 spans 17 residues. Germline-derived CDR1 and CDR2 are MGHRA and YSYEKL. CDR3 sequence reads: CASSQALAGGVSREQFF. The CDR3 DNA follows: TGCGCCAGCAGCCAGGCACTAGCAGGAGGTGTGTCTCGGGAGCAGTTCTTC.

This clone was seen a handful of times. The chain links TRBV6-1 to TRBJ2-7; D is ambiguous. CDR1 MNHNS and CDR2 SASEGT come from the germline V gene. This CDR3 has 11 residues. The V end was cut by 6 bases, the J end by 6 bases, with 9 bases between. The CDR3, as DNA: TGTGCCAGCAGCATAGGTCGCGAGCAGTACTTC. Residues: CASSIGREQYF.

This clone was detected only a few times. The chain carries TRBV18 and TRBJ1-3; D not resolved. CDR1 KGHSH and CDR2 LQKENI come from the germline V gene. The ends were cut back, 4 bases at V and 3 bases at J, with 16 bases in the middle. The CDR3 is 16 residues long. This CDR3 is CASSLGPISGGNTIYF. The CDR3, as DNA: TGTGCCAGCTCACTCGGACCCATCAGTGGTGGAAACACCATATATTTT. Looking up the rest from reference TRBV18 and TRBJ1-3 gives the full variable domain: NAGVMQNPRHLVRRRGQEARLRCSPMKGHSHVYWYRQLPEEGLKFMVYLQKENIIDESGMPKERFSAEFPKEGPSILRIQQVVRGDSAAYFCASSLGPISGGNTIYFGEGSWLTVV.

This clone was recorded once. The J gene is TRBJ1-5, the V gene TRBV5-5; 10 nucleotides align to TRBD1. Germline V gene lookup returns CDR1 SGHKS and CDR2 YYEKEE (reference sequence). V shed 3 bases and J 6 bases; nucleotides not matched to a gene: 3. CDR3 length: 14 amino acids. The CDR3 coding sequence is TGTGCCAGCAGCTGGGGGACAGGGGTTCAGCCCCAGCATTTT. Translated: CASSWGTGVQPQHF.

There are a few counts of this clone. This chain joins TRBV13 and TRBJ2-7; D possibly corresponds to TRBD1 (6 bases). V was clipped by 5 bases and J by 3 bases, with 23 bases between them. The CDR3 runs 17 residues. Germline CDR1 PRHDT, CDR2 FYEKMQ (reference sequence). The CDR3 nucleotides are TGTGCCAGCAGCGTTTACACCCCGGGACACAGACACTACGAGCAGTACTTC. This encodes CASSVYTPGHRHYEQYF.

The chain couples TRBV5-1 to TRBJ1-6, with D perhaps matching TRBD1 (6 bases). Trimming removed 0 bases from V and 7 bases from J, with 17 bases in between. The CDR3 covers 17 residues. Looked up from germline, CDR1 is SGHRS and CDR2 is YFSETQ. CDR3 in DNA: TGCGCCAGCAGCTTGGCATTTGTTGGGAGGGGGAATTCACCCCTCCACTTT. The encoded protein is CASSLAFVGRGNSPLHF.

This CDR3 reads CASRTGGTEAFF. For the CDR3, the DNA is TGTGCCAGCAGGACAGGGGGCACTGAAGCTTTCTTT. The chain recombines TRBV28 with TRBJ1-1, with 9 bases that match TRBD1. CDR1 is MDHEN and CDR2 is SYDVKM in the germline V gene. CDR3 size: 12 residues. Trimming took 6 bases from V and 4 from J; bases not matched to a gene: 0.